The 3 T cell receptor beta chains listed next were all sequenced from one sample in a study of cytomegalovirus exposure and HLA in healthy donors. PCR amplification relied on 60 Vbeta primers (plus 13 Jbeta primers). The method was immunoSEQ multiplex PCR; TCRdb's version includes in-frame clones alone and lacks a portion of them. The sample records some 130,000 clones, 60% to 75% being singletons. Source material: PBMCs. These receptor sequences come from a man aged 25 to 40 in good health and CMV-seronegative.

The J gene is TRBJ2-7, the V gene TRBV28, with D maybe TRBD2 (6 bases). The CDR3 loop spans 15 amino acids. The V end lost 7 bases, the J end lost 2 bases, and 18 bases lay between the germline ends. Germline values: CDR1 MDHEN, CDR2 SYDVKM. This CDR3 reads CASTAQGGGPYEQYF. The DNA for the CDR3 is TGTGCCAGCACCGCCCAGGGAGGAGGGCCCTACGAGCAGTACTTC. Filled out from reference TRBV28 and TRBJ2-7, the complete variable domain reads DVKVTQSSRYLVKRTGEKVFLECVQDMDHENMFWYRQDPGLGLRLIYFSYDVKMKEKGDIPEGYSVSREKKERFSLILESASTNQTSMYLCASTAQGGGPYEQYFGPGTRLTVT.

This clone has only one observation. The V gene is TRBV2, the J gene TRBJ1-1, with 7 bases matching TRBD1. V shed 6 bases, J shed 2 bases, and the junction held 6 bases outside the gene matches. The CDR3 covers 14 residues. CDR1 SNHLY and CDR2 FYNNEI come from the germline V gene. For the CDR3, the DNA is TGTGCCAGCAGCCCCGGGACAGCAAACACTGAAGCTTTCTTT. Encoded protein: CASSPGTANTEAFF.

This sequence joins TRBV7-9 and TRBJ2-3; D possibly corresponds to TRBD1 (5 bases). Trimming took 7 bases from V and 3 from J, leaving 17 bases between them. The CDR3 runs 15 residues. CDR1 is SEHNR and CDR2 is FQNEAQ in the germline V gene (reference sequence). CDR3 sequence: CASTHPLRGTDTQYF. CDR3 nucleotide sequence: TGTGCCAGCACCCATCCCCTAAGGGGTACAGATACGCAGTATTTT.